These T cell receptor beta chains were read from a single sample in a study of blood T cell repertoires in COVID-19. Assay: immunoSEQ multiplex PCR; the TCRdb copy retains only in-frame clones and omits some. The table has 200,000 to 250,000 clones, 85% to 90% seen once; the top ten hold less than 8.5%. Sequenced: peripheral blood. The receptors come from a woman aged 70-85 years with active or convalescent COVID-19. The conserved cysteine and the conserved F or W are not part of the CDR3 here. The order of the fields is J gene, D gene, V gene, CDR3 protein. D genes are given only for firm matches.

>TRBJ1-6|NA|TRBV19
ALVSDISYNSPLH
>TRBJ2-7|TRBD2|TRBV5-1
ASSLGLAGSDYEQY
>TRBJ1-4|NA|TRBV21-1
ACRDRGIGEKLF
>TRBJ1-1|NA|TRBV19
ASSTREGEAF
>TRBJ2-1|TRBD2|TRBV7-2
ASSRRRLAYDEQF
>TRBJ2-2|NA|TRBV6-2/TRBV6-3
ASSPLAYYAGELF
>TRBJ2-1|NA|TRBV7-2
ASSSEGLNYEQF
>TRBJ1-2|NA|TRBV6-5
ASSYSRTGGGYGYT
>TRBJ2-5|TRBD2|TRBV4-3
ASSQDRVAGGLGETQY
>TRBJ1-2|NA|TRBV19
ASSIANREINYGYT
>TRBJ2-1|NA|TRBV27
ASSSSDRLQF
>TRBJ1-2|NA|TRBV24-1
ATSDSRGGRTYGYT
>TRBJ1-2|TRBD1|TRBV15
ATNNLQGGYAYT
>TRBJ1-2|NA|TRBV27
ATPQWEGNSNYGYT
>TRBJ2-7|NA|TRBV5-4
ASSPRDGLYYEQY
>TRBJ1-1|NA|TRBV7-9
AGRQDSQATEAF
>TRBJ1-4|TRBD1|TRBV29-1
SVGAGGGEKLF
>TRBJ1-6|TRBD1|TRBV4-3
ASSQDLGGTGNSPLH
>TRBJ1-3|NA|TRBV5-6
ASSFIGQRTGNTIY
>TRBJ2-7|TRBD1|TRBV15
ATSRDRGTYEQY
>TRBJ2-7|NA|TRBV29-1
SVEDPRGRRGNEQY
>TRBJ2-7|NA|TRBV3-1/TRBV3-2
ASSPGDDEQY
>TRBJ2-7|NA|TRBV15
ATSRGGGNLGAYEQY
>TRBJ2-3|NA|TRBV10-3
AIKAGSQDTQY
>TRBJ1-5|TRBD1|TRBV20-1
SASRYRGDQPQH
>TRBJ1-1|TRBD1|TRBV20-1
SAKQGEEAF
>TRBJ2-1|TRBD2|TRBV7-3
ASSSSGGRDNEQF